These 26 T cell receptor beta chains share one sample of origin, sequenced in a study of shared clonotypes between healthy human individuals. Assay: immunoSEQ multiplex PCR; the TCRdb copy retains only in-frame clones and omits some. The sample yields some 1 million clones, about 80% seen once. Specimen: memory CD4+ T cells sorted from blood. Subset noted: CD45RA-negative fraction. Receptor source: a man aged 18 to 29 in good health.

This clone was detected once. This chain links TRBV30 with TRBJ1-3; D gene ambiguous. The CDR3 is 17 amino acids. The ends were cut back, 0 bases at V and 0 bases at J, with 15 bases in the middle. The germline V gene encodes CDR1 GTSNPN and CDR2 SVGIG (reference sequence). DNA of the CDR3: TGTGCCTGGAGTGTCACAACTAGGGTGGACTCTGGAAACACCATATATTTT. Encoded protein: CAWSVTTRVDSGNTIYF.

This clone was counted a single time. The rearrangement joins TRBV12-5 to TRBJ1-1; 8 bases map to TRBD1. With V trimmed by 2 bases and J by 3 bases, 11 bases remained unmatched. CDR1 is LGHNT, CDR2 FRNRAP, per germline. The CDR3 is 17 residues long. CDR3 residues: CASGLNSGQGMYTEAFF. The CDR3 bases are TGTGCTAGTGGTTTGAATTCCGGACAGGGTATGTACACTGAAGCTTTCTTT.

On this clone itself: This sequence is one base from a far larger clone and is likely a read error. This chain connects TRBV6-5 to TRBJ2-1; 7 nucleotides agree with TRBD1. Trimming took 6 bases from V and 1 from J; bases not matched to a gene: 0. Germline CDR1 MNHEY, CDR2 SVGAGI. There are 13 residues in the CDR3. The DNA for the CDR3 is TGTGCCAGCAGCAGGGGGTCCTACAATGAGCAGTTCTTC. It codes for CASSRGSYNEQFF.

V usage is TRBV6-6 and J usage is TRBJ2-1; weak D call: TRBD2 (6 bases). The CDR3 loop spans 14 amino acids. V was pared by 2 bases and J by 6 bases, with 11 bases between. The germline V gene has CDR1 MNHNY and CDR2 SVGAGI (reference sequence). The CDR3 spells CASSYAGRSNEQFF. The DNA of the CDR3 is TGTGCCAGCAGTTACGCGGGACGGAGCAATGAGCAGTTCTTC.

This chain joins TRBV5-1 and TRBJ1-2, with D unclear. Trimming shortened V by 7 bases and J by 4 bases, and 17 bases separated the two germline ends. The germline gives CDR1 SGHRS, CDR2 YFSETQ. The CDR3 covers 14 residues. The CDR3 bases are TGCGCCAGCGAAGACTTAGGGAACCTCTATGGCTACACCTTC. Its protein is CASEDLGNLYGYTF.

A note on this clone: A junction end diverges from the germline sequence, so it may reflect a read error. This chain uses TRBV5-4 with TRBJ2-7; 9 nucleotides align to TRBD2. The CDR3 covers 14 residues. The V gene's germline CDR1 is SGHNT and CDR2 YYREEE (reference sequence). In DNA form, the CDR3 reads TGTGCCAGCGGCTTTGGGCGGGAGGGCCGCGAGCAGTACTTC. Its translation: CASGFGREGREQYF.

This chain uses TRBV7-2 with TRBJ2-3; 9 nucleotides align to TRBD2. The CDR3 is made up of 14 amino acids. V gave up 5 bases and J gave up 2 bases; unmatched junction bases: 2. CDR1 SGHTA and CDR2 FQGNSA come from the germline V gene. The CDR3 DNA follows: TGTGCCAGCAGCCCTAGCGGGGTCACAGATACGCAGTATTTT. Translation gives CASSPSGVTDTQYF.

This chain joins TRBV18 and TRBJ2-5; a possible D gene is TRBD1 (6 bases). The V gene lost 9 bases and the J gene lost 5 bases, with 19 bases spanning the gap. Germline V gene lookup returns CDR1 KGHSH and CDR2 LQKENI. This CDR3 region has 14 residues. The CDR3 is CASQGTRAAETQYF. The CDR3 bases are TGTGCCAGTCAAGGGACAAGGGCGGCGGAGACCCAGTACTTC.

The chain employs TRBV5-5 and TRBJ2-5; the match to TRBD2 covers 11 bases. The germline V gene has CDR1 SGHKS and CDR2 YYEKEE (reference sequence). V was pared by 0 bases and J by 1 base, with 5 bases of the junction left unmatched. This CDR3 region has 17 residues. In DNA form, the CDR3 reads TGTGCCAGCAGCTTGGGCGGACTAGCGGGTTTCCAAGAGACCCAGTACTTC. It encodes CASSLGGLAGFQETQYF.

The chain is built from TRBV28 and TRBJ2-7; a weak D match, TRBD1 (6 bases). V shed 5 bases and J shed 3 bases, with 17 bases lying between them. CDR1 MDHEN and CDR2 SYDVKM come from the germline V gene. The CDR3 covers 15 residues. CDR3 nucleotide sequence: TGTGCCAGCAGTGGGAGTGACAGGTTACTCTACGAGCAGTACTTC. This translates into CASSGSDRLLYEQYF. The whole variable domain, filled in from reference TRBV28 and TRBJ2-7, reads DVKVTQSSRYLVKRTGEKVFLECVQDMDHENMFWYRQDPGLGLRLIYFSYDVKMKEKGDIPEGYSVSREKKERFSLILESASTNQTSMYLCASSGSDRLLYEQYFGPGTRLTVT.

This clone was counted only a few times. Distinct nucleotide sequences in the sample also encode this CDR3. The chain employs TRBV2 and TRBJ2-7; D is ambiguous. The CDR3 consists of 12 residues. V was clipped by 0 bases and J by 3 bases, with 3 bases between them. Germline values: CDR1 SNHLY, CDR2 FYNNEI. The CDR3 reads CASSEAGYEQYF. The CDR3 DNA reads TGTGCCAGCAGTGAAGCCGGCTACGAGCAGTACTTC.

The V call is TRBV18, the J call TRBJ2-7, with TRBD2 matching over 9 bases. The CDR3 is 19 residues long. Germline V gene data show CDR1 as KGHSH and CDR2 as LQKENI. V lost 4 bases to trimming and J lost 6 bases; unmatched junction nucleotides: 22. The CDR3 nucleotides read TGTGCCAGCTCACAATTTACCCTACTAGCGGGCCAACTCACAGGCGAGCAGTACTTC. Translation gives CASSQFTLLAGQLTGEQYF.

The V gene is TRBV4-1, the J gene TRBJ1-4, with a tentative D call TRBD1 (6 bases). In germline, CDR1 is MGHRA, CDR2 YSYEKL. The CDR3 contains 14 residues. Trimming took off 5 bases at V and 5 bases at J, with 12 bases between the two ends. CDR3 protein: CASSLRGENEKLFF. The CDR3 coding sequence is TGCGCCAGCAGCTTAAGGGGGGAAAATGAAAAACTGTTTTTT.

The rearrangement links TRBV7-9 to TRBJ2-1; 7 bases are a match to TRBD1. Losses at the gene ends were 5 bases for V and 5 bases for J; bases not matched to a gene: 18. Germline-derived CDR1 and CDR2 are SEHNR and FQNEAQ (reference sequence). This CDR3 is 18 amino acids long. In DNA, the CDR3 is TGTGCCAGCAGCCCCCTCCCCCTGGACAGGAGTTGGCACAATGAGCAGTTCTTC. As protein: CASSPLPLDRSWHNEQFF. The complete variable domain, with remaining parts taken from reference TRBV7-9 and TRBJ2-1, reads DTGVSQNPRHKITKRGQNVTFRCDPISEHNRLYWYRQTLGQGPEFLTYFQNEAQLEKSRLLSDRFSAERPKGSFSTLEIQRTEQGDSAMYLCASSPLPLDRSWHNEQFFGPGTRLTVL.

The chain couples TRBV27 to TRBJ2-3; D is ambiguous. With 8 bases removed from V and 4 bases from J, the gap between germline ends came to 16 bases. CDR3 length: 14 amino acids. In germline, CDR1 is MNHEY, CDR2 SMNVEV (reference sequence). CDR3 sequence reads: CASSLGLVSDTQYF. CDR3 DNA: TGTGCCAGCTCGTTAGGGCTAGTTTCAGATACGCAGTATTTT.

CDR3 DNA: TGTGCCATCCAGTTGGACAGGGGCGGGGGAGAGACCCAGTACTTC. Residues: CAIQLDRGGGETQYF. The chain combines TRBV10-3 with TRBJ2-5, with 9 bases matching TRBD1. V gave up 8 bases and J gave up 4 bases; unmatched junction bases: 11. Germline-derived CDR1 and CDR2 are ENHRY and SYGVKD. This CDR3 has 15 residues.

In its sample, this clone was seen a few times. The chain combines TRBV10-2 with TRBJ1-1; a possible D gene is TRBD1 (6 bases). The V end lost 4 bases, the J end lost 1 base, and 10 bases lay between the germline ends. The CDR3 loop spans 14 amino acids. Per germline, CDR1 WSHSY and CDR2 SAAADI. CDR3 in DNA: TGCGCCAGCAGTGTGGTGACAGGGAACACTGAAGCTTTCTTT. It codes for CASSVVTGNTEAFF.

CDR3 coding DNA: TGTGCCAGCAGAGGGGACCTTAGCAATCAGCCCCAGCATTTT. It is translated as CASRGDLSNQPQHF. The V and J genes are TRBV6-1 and TRBJ1-5, with D maybe TRBD1 (5 bases). V was cut by 6 bases and J by 0 bases, with 9 bases left in between. The CDR3 spans 14 residues. CDR1 and CDR2 (germline): MNHNS, SASEGT.

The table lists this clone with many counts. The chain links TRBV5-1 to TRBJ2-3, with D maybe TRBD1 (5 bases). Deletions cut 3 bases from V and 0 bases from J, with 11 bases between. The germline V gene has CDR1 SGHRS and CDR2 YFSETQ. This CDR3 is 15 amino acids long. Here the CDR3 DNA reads TGCGCCAGCAGCTCAACAGGATATAGCACAGATACGCAGTATTTT. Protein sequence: CASSSTGYSTDTQYF.

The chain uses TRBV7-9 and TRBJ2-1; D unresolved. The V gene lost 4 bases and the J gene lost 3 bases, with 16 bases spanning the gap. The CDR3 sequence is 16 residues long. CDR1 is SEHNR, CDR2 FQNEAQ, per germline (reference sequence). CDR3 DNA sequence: TGTGCCAGCAGCTCCCCGGCGATAAAGTTCTACAATGAGCAGTTCTTC. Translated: CASSSPAIKFYNEQFF.

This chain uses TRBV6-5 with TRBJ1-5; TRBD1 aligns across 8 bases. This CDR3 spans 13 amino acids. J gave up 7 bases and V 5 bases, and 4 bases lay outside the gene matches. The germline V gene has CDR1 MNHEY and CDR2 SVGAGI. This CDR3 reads CASSQGARQPQHF. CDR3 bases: TGTGCCAGCAGTCAGGGGGCGAGGCAGCCCCAGCATTTT.

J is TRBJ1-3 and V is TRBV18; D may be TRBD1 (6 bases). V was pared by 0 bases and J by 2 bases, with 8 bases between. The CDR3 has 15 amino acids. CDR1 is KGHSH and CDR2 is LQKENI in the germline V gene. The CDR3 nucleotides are TGTGCCAGCTCACCACCCGGGGACACTGGAAACACCATATATTTT. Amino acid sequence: CASSPPGDTGNTIYF. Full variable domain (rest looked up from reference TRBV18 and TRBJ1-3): NAGVMQNPRHLVRRRGQEARLRCSPMKGHSHVYWYRQLPEEGLKFMVYLQKENIIDESGMPKERFSAEFPKEGPSILRIQQVVRGDSAAYFCASSPPGDTGNTIYFGEGSWLTVV.

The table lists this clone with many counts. The CDR3 loop reads CAISLAGANTGELFF. CDR3 DNA: TGTGCCATCAGTCTAGCGGGAGCGAACACCGGGGAGCTGTTTTTT. The V call is TRBV10-3, the J call TRBJ2-2; TRBD2 agrees at 10 bases. Per the germline V gene, CDR1 is ENHRY and CDR2 is SYGVKD. The CDR3 is made up of 15 amino acids. Trimming took 5 bases from V and 0 from J; bases not matched to a gene: 0.

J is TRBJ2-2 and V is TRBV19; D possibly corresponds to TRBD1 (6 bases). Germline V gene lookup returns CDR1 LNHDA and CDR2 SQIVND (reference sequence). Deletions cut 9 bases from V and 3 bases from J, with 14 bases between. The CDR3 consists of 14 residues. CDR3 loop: CARPTGMDTGELFF. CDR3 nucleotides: TGTGCCAGACCTACAGGGATGGACACCGGGGAGCTGTTTTTT.

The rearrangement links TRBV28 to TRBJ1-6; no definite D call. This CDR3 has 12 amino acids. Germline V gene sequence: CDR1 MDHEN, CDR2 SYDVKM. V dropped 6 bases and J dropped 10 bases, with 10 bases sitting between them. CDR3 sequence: CASRDTRSPLHF. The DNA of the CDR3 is TGTGCCAGCAGAGACACTAGGTCACCCCTCCACTTT.

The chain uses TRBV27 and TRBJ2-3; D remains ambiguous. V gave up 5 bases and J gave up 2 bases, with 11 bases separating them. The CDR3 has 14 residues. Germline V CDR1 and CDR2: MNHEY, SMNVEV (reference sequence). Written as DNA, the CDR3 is TGTGCCAGCAGTAGGCTAGGGAACACAGATACGCAGTATTTT. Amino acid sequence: CASSRLGNTDTQYF.